This TCR beta chain was sequenced during a study of CD8 T cells in Susac syndrome. After extraction with the RNeasy kit, about 0.45 to 1 ug of the RNA was reverse transcribed using random hexamers. Amplification of TCR beta CDR3 spanned 54 Vbeta and 13 Jbeta via immunoSEQ multiplex PCR. TCRdb independently ran MiXCR on the immunoSEQ multiplex PCR reads; one entry per CDR3 protein. The sample carries about 280,000 distinct CDR3 sequences, roughly 85% recorded once. Whole-study results and caveats: The study conceded that its TCR sequencing and HLA analysis involved relatively few individuals.

Details on this clonotype: Its antigen remains unidentified.

TCR beta sequences were obtained from blood CD8+ and CD4+ T cells. The CDR3 runs to 14 residues. Trimming stripped 4 bases from V and 0 bases from J, with 8 bases between. Germline loops: CDR1 MNHEY, CDR2 SMNVEV (reference sequence). Source material: CD8+ T cells from PBMCs. The source of this sequence is a human donor with multiple sclerosis. The J gene is TRBJ2-3, the V gene TRBV27, with D possibly matching TRBD1 (5 bases). CDR3 in amino acids: CASSSTGSTDTQYF. The CDR3 region has the DNA TGTGCCAGCAGTTCAACAGGCAGCACAGATACGCAGTATTTT.